This entry concerns a single T cell receptor (beta chain). This clonotype turned up a few times. The clone's antigen remains unknown. Per-base qualities were not stored, and no clone one base away is much larger. Only healthy Caucasian donors were included. Three pairs of female monozygotic twins, all aged roughly 18 to 29 years, were included in the twin cohort. Positive isolation kits from Invitrogen were used to isolate the CD4+ and CD8+ T cell populations. The data belong to a study of identical twins (dated by TCRdb to between 2015 and 2016). Some background on the complete study: To test whether fetal clonotypes persist, this study deep-sequenced TCR alpha and beta repertoires from monozygotic twins, from unrelated adults of various ages, and from cord blood. To rule out contamination, replicate twin experiments were performed at different times with different library preparation protocols. Overall results and qualifications from the work: Because the same donors could not be followed over many years, the conclusions relied on cross-sectional statistical analysis. Excess twin sharing in beta out-of-frame sequences was weaker because fewer shared sequences lowered the signal-to-noise ratio. Compared with coincidental sharing between unrelated individuals, out-of-frame TCR alpha sequences shared between twins had an excess of sequences with low generation probability. Zero-insertion analyses could be partly confounded by invariant T cells such as MAIT and iNKT, though diverse VJ usage argued against such confounding for most clonotypes. In monozygotic twins, recombination models systematically underestimated out-of-frame TCR alpha sharing, but the models matched the sharing seen between unrelated individuals. Abundant cord blood beta clonotypes carried fewer insertions; young adult naive repertoires showed a weaker similar trend, while memory repertoires showed none.

V lost 5 bases and J lost 7 bases, and the count of bases not matched to a germline gene is 10. The germline V gene (reference sequence) yields LNHDA for CDR1 and SQIVND for CDR2. The cysteine opens and the phenylalanine closes a CDR3 of 15 amino acids. Only the CDR3 region is kept as DNA, spanning 45 bases read in frame from base 1. The library relied on 5' RACE. The data were produced on an Illumina HiSeq 2000. Template switching added a universal primer binding site, and the final cDNA carried a unique molecular identifier that allowed TCR cDNA molecules to be counted accurately. First-strand cDNA for TCR alpha and beta chains was synthesized from specific primers in the conserved constant-segment region. To control for contamination, every cDNA library carried two barcodes: a SMART-Mk sample barcode plus Illumina barcodes. TruSeq adapter sequences and Illumina sample barcodes were added in two successive PCR steps. The TCR alpha and beta cDNA libraries were sequenced on the Illumina HiSeq platform using custom primers. The authors' pipeline ran thus. MiGEC processed the raw reads to extract unique molecular identifiers, while MiXCR was used to determine the CDR3 positions. For each individual, recombination models were inferred using an EM algorithm with the repgenHMM and IGoR tools. The analysis of shared clonotypes was done with the tcR package in R, with sharing normalized by the product of cloneset sizes. To study raw recombination free of thymic and clonal selection effects, out-of-frame nonproductive sequences were analyzed. Through fastp at Q25 and MiXCR, TCRdb rebuilt clones from the public reads, retaining in-frame beta chains. A single entry per CDR3 protein holds the most common genes and DNA from its merged rows. The V and J calls come from TCRdb's annotation, not from the publication. The sample records about 500,000 distinct CDR3 sequences, about 13% of which are singletons. Approximately 0.98% of the sample comes from the top ten.

These same records also appear under a second study, on yellow fever vaccine responses in identical twins. The second study, in turn, reports: According to the authors, in identical twins the way T cells responded to vaccination appeared partly convergent and partly personalized. In identical twins, the study followed T cell clones that responded to the vaccine with precision.

The rearrangement combines TRBV19 with TRBJ2-2, with 7 bases in between that match TRBD1. The TCR was taken from a woman aged 18-35 years in good health. The material sequenced was CD4+ T cells sorted from blood. The CDR3 in this case is CASSLIGTAVGELFF. The nucleotides are TGTGCCAGTAGTCTCATAGGGACAGCAGTCGGGGAGCTGTTTTTT.